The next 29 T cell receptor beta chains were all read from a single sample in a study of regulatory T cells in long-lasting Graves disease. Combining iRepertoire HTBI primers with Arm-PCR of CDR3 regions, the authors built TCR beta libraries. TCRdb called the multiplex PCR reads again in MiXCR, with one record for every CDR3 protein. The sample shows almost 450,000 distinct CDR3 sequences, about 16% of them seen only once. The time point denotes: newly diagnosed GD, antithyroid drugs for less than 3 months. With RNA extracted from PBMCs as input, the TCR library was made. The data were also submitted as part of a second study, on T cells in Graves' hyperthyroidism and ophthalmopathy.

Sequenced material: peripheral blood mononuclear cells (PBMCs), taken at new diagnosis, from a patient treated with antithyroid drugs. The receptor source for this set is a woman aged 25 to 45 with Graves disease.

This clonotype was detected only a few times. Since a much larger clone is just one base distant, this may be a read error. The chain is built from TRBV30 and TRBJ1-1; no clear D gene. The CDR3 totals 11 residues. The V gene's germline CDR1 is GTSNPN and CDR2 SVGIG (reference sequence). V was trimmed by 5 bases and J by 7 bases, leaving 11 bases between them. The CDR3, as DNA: TGTGCCTGGGGTCCGAATGTTGAAGCTTTCTTT. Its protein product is CAWGPNVEAFF.

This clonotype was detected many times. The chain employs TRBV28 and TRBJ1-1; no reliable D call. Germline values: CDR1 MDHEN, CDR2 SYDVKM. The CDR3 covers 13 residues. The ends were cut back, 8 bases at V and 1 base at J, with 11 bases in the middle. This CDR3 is CASGSNGNTEAFF. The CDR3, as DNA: TGTGCCAGCGGATCGAATGGGAACACTGAAGCTTTCTTT. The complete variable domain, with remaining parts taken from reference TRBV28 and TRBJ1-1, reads DVKVTQSSRYLVKRTGEKVFLECVQDMDHENMFWYRQDPGLGLRLIYFSYDVKMKEKGDIPEGYSVSREKKERFSLILESASTNQTSMYLCASGSNGNTEAFFGQGTRLTVV.

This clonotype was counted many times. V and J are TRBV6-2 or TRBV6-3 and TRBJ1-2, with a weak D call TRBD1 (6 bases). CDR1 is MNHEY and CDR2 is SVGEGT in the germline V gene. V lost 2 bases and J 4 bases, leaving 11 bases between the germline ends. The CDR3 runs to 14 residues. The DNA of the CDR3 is TGTGCCAGCAGTTACGGGGGCGCCTCCTATGGCTACACCTTC. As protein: CASSYGGASYGYTF.

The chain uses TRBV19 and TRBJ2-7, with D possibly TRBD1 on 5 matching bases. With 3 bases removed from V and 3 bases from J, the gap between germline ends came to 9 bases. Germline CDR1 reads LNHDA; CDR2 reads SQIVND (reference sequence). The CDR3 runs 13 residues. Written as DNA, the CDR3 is TGTGCCAGTAGTATGGTCCAGGGCTACGAGCAGTACTTC. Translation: CASSMVQGYEQYF. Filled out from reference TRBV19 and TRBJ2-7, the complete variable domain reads DGGITQSPKYLFRKEGQNVTLSCEQNLNHDAMYWYRQDPGQGLRLIYYSQIVNDFQKGDIAEGYSVSREKKESFPLTVTSAQKNPTAFYLCASSMVQGYEQYFGPGTRLTVT.

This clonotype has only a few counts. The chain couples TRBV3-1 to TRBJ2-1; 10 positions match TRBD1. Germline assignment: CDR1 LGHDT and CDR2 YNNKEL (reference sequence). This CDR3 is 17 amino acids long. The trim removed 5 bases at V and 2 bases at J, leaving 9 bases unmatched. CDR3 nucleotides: TGTGCCAGCAGCAATTTTGGGGGGACAGGGGCCTACAATGAGCAGTTCTTC. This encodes CASSNFGGTGAYNEQFF.

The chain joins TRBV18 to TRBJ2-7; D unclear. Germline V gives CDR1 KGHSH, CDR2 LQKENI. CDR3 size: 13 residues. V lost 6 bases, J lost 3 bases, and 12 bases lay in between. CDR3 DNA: TGTGCCAGCTCCGCAGACATGTACTACGAGCAGTACTTC. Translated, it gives CASSADMYYEQYF.

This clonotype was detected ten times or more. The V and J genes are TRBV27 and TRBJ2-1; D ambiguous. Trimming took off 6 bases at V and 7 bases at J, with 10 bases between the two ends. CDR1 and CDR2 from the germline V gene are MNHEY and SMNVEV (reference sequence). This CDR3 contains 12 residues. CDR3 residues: CASSLVGNEQFF. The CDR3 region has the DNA TGTGCCAGCAGCTTAGTTGGGAATGAGCAGTTCTTC.

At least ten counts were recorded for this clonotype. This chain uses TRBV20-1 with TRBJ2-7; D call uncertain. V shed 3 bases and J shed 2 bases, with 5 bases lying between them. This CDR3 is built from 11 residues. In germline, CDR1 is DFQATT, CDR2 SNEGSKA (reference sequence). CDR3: CSARSAYEQYF. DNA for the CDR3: TGCAGTGCTAGGAGTGCCTACGAGCAGTACTTC.

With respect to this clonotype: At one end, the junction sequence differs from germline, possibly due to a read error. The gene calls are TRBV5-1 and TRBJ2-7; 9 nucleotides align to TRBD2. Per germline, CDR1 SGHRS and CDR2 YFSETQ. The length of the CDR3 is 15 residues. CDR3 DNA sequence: TGCGCCAGCAACTTGACAGTAGCGGGAGTTCTCGAGCAGTACTTC. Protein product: CASNLTVAGVLEQYF.

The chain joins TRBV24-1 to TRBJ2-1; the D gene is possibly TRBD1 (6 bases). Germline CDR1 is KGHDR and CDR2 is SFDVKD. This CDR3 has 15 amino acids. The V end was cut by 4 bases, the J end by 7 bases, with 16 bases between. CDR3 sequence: CATSDSTGMGNEQFF. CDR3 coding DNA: TGTGCCACCAGTGACTCCACAGGGATGGGGAATGAGCAGTTCTTC.

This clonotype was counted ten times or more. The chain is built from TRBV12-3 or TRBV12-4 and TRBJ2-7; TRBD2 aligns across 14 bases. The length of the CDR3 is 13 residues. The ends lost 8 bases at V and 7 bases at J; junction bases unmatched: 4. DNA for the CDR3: TGTGCCAGCGCGGGACTAGCGGGAGTGGAGCAGTACTTC. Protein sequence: CASAGLAGVEQYF.

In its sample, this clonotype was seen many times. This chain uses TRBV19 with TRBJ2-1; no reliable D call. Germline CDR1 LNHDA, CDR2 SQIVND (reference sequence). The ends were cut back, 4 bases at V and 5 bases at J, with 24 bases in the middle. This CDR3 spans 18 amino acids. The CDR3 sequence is CASSTPHLTAQQHNEQFF. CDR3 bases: TGTGCCAGTAGTACCCCTCACTTGACGGCGCAGCAACACAATGAGCAGTTCTTC. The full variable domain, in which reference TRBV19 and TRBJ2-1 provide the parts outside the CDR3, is DGGITQSPKYLFRKEGQNVTLSCEQNLNHDAMYWYRQDPGQGLRLIYYSQIVNDFQKGDIAEGYSVSREKKESFPLTVTSAQKNPTAFYLCASSTPHLTAQQHNEQFFGPGTRLTVL.

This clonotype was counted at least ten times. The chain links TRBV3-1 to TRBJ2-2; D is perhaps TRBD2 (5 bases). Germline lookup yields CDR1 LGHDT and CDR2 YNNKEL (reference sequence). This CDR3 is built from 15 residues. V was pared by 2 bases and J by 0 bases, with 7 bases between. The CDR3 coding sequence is TGTGCCAGCAGCCAACAAGCGGCGAACACCGGGGAGCTGTTTTTT. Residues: CASSQQAANTGELFF.

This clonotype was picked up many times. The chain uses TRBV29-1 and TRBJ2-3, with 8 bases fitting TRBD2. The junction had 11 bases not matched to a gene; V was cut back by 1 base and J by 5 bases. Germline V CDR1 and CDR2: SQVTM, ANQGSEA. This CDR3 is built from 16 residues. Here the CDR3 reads CSVEAGGGRFEDTQYF. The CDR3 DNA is TGCAGCGTTGAAGCCGGGGGGGGAAGGTTTGAAGATACGCAGTATTTT.

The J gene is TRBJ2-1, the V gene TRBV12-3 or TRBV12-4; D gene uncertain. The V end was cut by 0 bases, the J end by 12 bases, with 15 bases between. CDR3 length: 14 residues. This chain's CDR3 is CASSLATYGNGQFF. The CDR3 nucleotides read TGTGCCAGCAGTTTAGCGACCTACGGTAACGGGCAGTTCTTC.

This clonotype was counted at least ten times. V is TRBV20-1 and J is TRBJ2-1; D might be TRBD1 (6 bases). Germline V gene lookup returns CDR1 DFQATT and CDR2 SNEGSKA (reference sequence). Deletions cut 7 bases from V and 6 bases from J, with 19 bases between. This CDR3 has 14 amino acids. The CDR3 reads CSGVDREIGNEQFF. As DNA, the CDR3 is TGCAGTGGGGTGGACAGAGAGATTGGCAATGAGCAGTTCTTC.

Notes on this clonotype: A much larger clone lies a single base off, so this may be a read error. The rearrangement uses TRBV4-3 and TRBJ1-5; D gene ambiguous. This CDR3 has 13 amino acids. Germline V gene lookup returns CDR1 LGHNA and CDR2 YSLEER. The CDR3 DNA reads TGCGCCAGCAGCCTAGAGCTTAATCAGCCCCGGCATTTT. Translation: CASSLELNQPRHF.

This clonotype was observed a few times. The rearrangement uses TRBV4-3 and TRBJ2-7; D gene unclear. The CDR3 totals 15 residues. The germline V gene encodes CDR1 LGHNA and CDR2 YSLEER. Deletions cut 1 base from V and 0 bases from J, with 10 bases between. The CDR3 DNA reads TGCGCCAGCAGCCAAGGACACTTAAGCTCCTACGAGCAGTACTTC. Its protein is CASSQGHLSSYEQYF.

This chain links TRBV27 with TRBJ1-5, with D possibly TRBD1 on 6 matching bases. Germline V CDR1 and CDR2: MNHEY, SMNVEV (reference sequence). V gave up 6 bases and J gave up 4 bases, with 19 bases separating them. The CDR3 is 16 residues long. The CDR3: CASSEGSGVGNQPQHF. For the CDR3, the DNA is TGTGCCAGCAGCGAAGGGTCAGGGGTCGGAAATCAGCCCCAGCATTTT.

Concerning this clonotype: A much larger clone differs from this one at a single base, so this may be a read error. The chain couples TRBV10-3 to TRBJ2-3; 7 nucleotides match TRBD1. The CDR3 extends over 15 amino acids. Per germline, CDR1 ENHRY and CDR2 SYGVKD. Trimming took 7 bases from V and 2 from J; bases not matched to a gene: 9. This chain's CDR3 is CAITLDRTITDTQYF. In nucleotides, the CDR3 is TGTGCCATCACCTTGGACAGGACGATCACAGATACGCAGTATTTT.

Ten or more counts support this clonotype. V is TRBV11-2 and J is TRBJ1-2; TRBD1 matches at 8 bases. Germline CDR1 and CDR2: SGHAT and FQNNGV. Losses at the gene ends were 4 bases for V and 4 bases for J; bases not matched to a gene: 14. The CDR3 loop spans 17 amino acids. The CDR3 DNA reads TGTGCCAGCAGCTCGCGACAGGGGAGGGCCATTGGCTATGGCTACACCTTC. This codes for CASSSRQGRAIGYGYTF.

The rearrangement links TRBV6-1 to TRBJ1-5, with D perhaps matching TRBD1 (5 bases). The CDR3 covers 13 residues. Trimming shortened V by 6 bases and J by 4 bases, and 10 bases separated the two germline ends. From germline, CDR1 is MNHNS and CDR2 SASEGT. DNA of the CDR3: TGTGCCAGCAGCCAACAGGCTAATCAGCCCCAGCATTTT. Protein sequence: CASSQQANQPQHF.

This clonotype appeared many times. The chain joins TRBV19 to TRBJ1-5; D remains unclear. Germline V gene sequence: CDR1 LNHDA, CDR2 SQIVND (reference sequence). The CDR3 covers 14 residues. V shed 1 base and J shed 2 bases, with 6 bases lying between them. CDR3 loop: CASSIGLRNQPQHF. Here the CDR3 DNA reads TGTGCCAGTAGTATAGGACTCCGCAATCAGCCCCAGCATTTT.

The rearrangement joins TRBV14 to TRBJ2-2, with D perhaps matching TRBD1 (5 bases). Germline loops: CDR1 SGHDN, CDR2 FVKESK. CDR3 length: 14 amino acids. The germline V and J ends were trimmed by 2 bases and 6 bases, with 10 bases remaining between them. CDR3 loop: CASSQQGKAGELFF. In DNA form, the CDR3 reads TGTGCCAGCAGCCAACAGGGAAAGGCCGGGGAGCTGTTTTTT. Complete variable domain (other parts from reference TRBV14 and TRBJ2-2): EAGVTQFPSHSVIEKGQTVTLRCDPISGHDNLYWYRRVMGKEIKFLLHFVKESKQDESGMPNNRFLAERTGGTYSTLKVQPAELEDSGVYFCASSQQGKAGELFFGEGSRLTVL.

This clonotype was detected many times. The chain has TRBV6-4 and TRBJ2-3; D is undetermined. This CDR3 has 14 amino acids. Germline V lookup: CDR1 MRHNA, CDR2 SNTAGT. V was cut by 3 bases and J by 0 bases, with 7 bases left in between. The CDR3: CASSEGVSTDTQYF. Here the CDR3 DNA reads TGTGCCAGCAGTGAGGGCGTAAGCACAGATACGCAGTATTTT.

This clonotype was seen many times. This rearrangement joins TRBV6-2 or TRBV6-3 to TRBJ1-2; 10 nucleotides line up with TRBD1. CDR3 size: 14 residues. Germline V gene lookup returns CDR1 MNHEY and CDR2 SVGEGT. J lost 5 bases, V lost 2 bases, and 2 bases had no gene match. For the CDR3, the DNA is TGTGCCAGCAGTTACGGGACAGGGGTTTATGGCTACACCTTC. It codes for CASSYGTGVYGYTF.

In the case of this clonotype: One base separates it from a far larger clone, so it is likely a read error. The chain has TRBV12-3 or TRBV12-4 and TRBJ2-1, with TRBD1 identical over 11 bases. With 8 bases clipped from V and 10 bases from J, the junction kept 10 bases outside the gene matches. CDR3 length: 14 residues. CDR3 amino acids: CASHPGQGVYEQFF. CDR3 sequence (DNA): TGTGCCAGCCACCCGGGACAGGGGGTCTACGAGCAGTTCTTC.

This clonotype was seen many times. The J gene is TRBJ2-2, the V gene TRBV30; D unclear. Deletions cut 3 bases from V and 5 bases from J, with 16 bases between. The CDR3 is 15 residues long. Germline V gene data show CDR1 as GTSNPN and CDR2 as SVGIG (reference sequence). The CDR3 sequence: CAWSPGPKTTGELFF. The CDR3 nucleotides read TGTGCCTGGAGCCCCGGGCCGAAGACTACCGGGGAGCTGTTTTTT.

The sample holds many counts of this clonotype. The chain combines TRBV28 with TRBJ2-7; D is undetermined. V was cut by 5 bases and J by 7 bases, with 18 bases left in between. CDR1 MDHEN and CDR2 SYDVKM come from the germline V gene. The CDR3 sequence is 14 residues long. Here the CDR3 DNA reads TGTGCCAGCAGTCCAAAGGGCCGGGTGGAAGAGCAGTACTTC. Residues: CASSPKGRVEEQYF.